This T cell receptor beta chain came from a study of Graves' ophthalmopathy and Graves' hyperthyroidism. Germline V gene data show CDR1 as MDHEN and CDR2 as SYDVKM. This CDR3 has 15 amino acids. Details on this clonotype: Its ends do not fully match the called genes, so a read error is possible.

As the template, RNA transcripts were used to amplify TCR beta CDR3 regions. A first-round RT-PCR used HTBI primers, followed by a second-round multiplex PCR. MiXCR, applied by TCRdb to the multiplex PCR reads, yields one record per CDR3 protein. The data contain around 40,000 distinct CDR3 sequences, 40% to 65% of them singletons. The chain uses TRBV28 and TRBJ1-1; 7 nucleotides agree with TRBD1. The receptor comes from an adult man with Graves' ophthalmopathy. The sample consisted of peripheral blood. CDR3 sequence reads: CTSSPLQGMNTEAFF. In DNA form, the CDR3 reads TGTACCAGCAGTCCCCTACAGGGGATGAACACTGAAGCTTTCTTT.